Below are 11 T cell receptor beta chains sequenced from a single sample in a study of memory CD4+ T cells and cytomegalovirus serostatus. Single viable CD3+CD4+CD8-CD45RO+ cells were sorted as the memory CD4+ T cells. Libraries were prepared by immunoSEQ multiplex PCR; TCRdb keeps only in-frame clonotypes and omits some of them. The repertoire holds fewer than 75,000 clones, 65% to 80% seen once, with about 0.86% in the top ten. Sequencing used memory CD4+ T cells from blood. The receptors were sampled from an adult in good health and CMV-seronegative.

In its sample, this clone was seen a few times. DNA for the CDR3: TGTGCCACCAGCAGGGGGCCGGACAGGGAAGTTGAAAAACTGTTTTTT. Translation: CATSRGPDREVEKLFF. This chain links TRBV15 with TRBJ1-4, with 8 bases fitting TRBD1. Germline V gene lookup returns CDR1 LNHNV and CDR2 YYDKDF (reference sequence). J gave up 7 bases and V 3 bases, and 10 bases lay outside the gene matches. CDR3 length equals 16 residues.

This clone was counted a single time. V is TRBV6-6 and J is TRBJ1-4, with TRBD1 matching 8 bases. The CDR3 is 16 amino acids. Germline values: CDR1 MNHNY, CDR2 SVGAGI (reference sequence). V lost 0 bases, J lost 3 bases, and 3 bases stayed unmatched. The CDR3 spells CASSYSGQAANEKLFF. The CDR3 DNA is TGTGCCAGCAGTTACTCGGGACAGGCTGCTAATGAAAAACTGTTTTTT.

The chain is built from TRBV7-8 and TRBJ2-2; D possibly uses TRBD1 or TRBD2 (6 bases each). The V gene's germline CDR1 is SGHVS and CDR2 FQNEAQ. The V gene lost 1 base and the J gene lost 7 bases, with 10 bases spanning the gap. This CDR3 contains 14 residues. The CDR3 DNA sequence: TGTGCCAGCAGCTTAGGGGGGGCCCGCGGGGAGCTGTTTTTT. Its protein is CASSLGGARGELFF.

The chain is built from TRBV29-1 and TRBJ1-2; D possibly corresponds to TRBD1 (6 bases). CDR1 is SQVTM, CDR2 ANQGSEA, per germline. V was pared by 2 bases and J by 2 bases, with 9 bases between. This CDR3 region has 13 residues. The CDR3 region is CSVEPGQNYGYTF. CDR3 DNA sequence: TGCAGCGTTGAACCCGGACAGAACTATGGCTACACCTTC.

The CDR3, as DNA: TGTGCCAGCTCACCAGACATAAGGAATTCACCCCTCCACTTT. Translating gives CASSPDIRNSPLHF. The J gene is TRBJ1-6, the V gene TRBV18, with D unresolved. V was shortened by 2 bases and J by 7 bases, with 9 bases between the two germline ends. This CDR3 contains 14 residues. Germline CDR1 KGHSH, CDR2 LQKENI.

This chain uses TRBV28 with TRBJ2-7, with TRBD2 as a possible D gene (5 bases). CDR1 and CDR2 from the germline V gene are MDHEN and SYDVKM. The CDR3 consists of 16 residues. V was trimmed by 2 bases and J by 2 bases, leaving 16 bases between them. CDR3 bases: TGTGCCAGCAGTTTACCCTGGCGGGTCGGAACCTACGAGCAGTACTTC. It specifies CASSLPWRVGTYEQYF.

The CDR3 sequence is CASSLRDYEQYF. The CDR3 nucleotides are TGTGCCAGCAGCTTGAGAGACTACGAGCAGTACTTC. V and J are TRBV7-9 and TRBJ2-7; D remains unclear. The V end was cut by 3 bases, the J end by 3 bases, with 6 bases between. CDR3 size: 12 residues. In germline, CDR1 is SEHNR, CDR2 FQNEAQ (reference sequence).

About this clone: Within the sample, other DNA sequences also encode this same CDR3. The V gene is TRBV7-8, the J gene TRBJ2-3; 13 nucleotides line up with TRBD2. V lost 6 bases, J lost 3 bases, and 3 bases stayed unmatched. Germline V gene lookup returns CDR1 SGHVS and CDR2 FQNEAQ. The CDR3 is 15 amino acids. In DNA, the CDR3 is TGTGCCAGCAGACGGACTAGCGGGAGAACAGATACGCAGTATTTT. Translating it yields CASRRTSGRTDTQYF. The full variable domain, with the rest looked up from reference TRBV7-8 and TRBJ2-3, is GAGVSQSPRYKVAKRGQDVALRCDPISGHVSLFWYQQALGQGPEFLTYFQNEAQLDKSGLPSDRFFAERPEGSVSTLKIQRTQQEDSAVYLCASRRTSGRTDTQYFGPGTRLTVL.

The gene calls are TRBV5-1 and TRBJ1-1, with TRBD1 matching over 8 bases. The germline gives CDR1 SGHRS, CDR2 YFSETQ. This CDR3 is 14 amino acids long. Trimming took 1 base from V and 9 from J; bases not matched to a gene: 8. In DNA form, the CDR3 reads TGCGCCAGCAGCTTGTCAGGGGGCTGGGAGAAAGCTTTCTTT. This translates into CASSLSGGWEKAFF.

The chain employs TRBV5-6 and TRBJ1-1, with D hard to call. The ends were cut back, 0 bases at V and 1 base at J, with 10 bases in the middle. The germline V gene encodes CDR1 SGHDT and CDR2 YYEEEE. The CDR3 is 15 amino acids. This CDR3 reads CASSLGRLTNTEAFF. CDR3 coding DNA: TGTGCCAGCAGCTTGGGTAGACTAACGAACACTGAAGCTTTCTTT.

The chain carries TRBV5-1 and TRBJ2-3; 7 bases line up with TRBD2. The V gene end was trimmed by 4 bases and the J gene end by 1 base; junction bases not matched to a gene: 6. CDR1 and CDR2 (germline): SGHRS, YFSETQ. The CDR3 length is 15 residues. The CDR3 loop reads CASSGGDGGTDTQYF. As DNA, the CDR3 is TGCGCCAGCAGCGGGGGGGACGGCGGCACAGATACGCAGTATTTT.